A single sample is the source of the 20 T cell receptor beta chains below, sequenced in a study of blood T cell repertoires in COVID-19. Generated by immunoSEQ multiplex PCR, the TCRdb table keeps only in-frame clones and is missing some. The sample records approximately 52,000 clones, 75% to 95% being singletons. Sample: peripheral blood. The receptors stem from a man over 45 with active COVID-19.

V gene TRBV24-1 combines with J gene TRBJ2-1; 7 positions agree with TRBD2. Germline trimming cut 8 bases from V and 0 bases from J; bases unmatched to any gene: 18. CDR1 and CDR2 from the germline V gene are KGHDR and SFDVKD. The CDR3 is made up of 19 amino acids. In DNA form, the CDR3 reads TGTGCCACCAAGGGATACGAGCTAGCGGCCATGCACTCCTACAATGAGCAGTTCTTC. Its protein is CATKGYELAAMHSYNEQFF.

The chain carries TRBV5-1 and TRBJ1-1, with D uncertain. The germline V gene encodes CDR1 SGHRS and CDR2 YFSETQ. Between the trimmed V and J ends, which lost 6 bases and 0 bases, there was a span of 12 bases. This CDR3 contains 14 residues. This CDR3 reads CASTSTQMNTEAFF. In DNA form, the CDR3 reads TGCGCCAGCACATCAACACAAATGAACACTGAAGCTTTCTTT.

This chain links TRBV4-2 with TRBJ1-1; 7 bases agree with TRBD1. CDR1 and CDR2 from the germline V gene are LGHNA and YNFKEQ. CDR3 length: 15 amino acids. With 6 bases clipped from V and 6 bases from J, the junction kept 13 bases outside the gene matches. CDR3 sequence: CASRQHEQGSAEAFF. For the CDR3, the DNA is TGTGCCAGCAGACAACACGAACAGGGGAGCGCTGAAGCTTTCTTT.

V is TRBV3-1 (or the pseudogene TRBV3-2) and J is TRBJ2-3, with D tentatively TRBD2 (6 bases). This CDR3 contains 15 residues. Germline V gives CDR1 LGHDT, CDR2 YNNKEL (reference sequence). V lost 5 bases to trimming and J lost 0 bases, with 12 bases between them. The CDR3 sequence: CASSAIGGSTDTQYF. CDR3 coding DNA: TGTGCCAGCAGCGCCATCGGGGGAAGCACAGATACGCAGTATTTT.

The gene calls are TRBV7-2 and TRBJ2-1; unclear D gene. CDR1 and CDR2 from the germline V gene are SGHTA and FQGNSA. Trimming removed 2 bases at V and 6 bases at J, with 8 bases between. CDR3 length equals 13 residues. The DNA for the CDR3 is TGTGCCAGCAGCTTAATCAACAGCAATGAGCAGTTCTTC. As protein: CASSLINSNEQFF.

The rearrangement uses TRBV9 and TRBJ2-3; perhaps TRBD2 as D (6 bases). The CDR3 has 14 residues. V gave up 5 bases and J gave up 0 bases, with 10 bases separating them. Per germline, CDR1 SGDLS and CDR2 YYNGEE. CDR3 DNA sequence: TGTGCCAGCAGAGCGGGTGTTAGCACAGATACGCAGTATTTT. Its translation is CASRAGVSTDTQYF.

The chain uses TRBV5-6 and TRBJ2-2, with 7 positions matching TRBD2. The CDR3 spans 16 residues. CDR1 and CDR2 from the germline V gene are SGHDT and YYEEEE. The J segment lost 6 bases and the V segment lost 2 bases, leaving 10 bases of the junction unmatched. CDR3 residues: CASSLARDYFPGELFF. CDR3 DNA sequence: TGTGCCAGCAGCTTAGCCCGGGACTACTTTCCCGGGGAGCTGTTTTTT.

This chain links TRBV15 with TRBJ2-7, with D perhaps TRBD2 (6 bases). The CDR3 has 16 amino acids. The germline CDR1 and CDR2 sequences are LNHNV and YYDKDF (reference sequence). The V and J ends lost 0 bases and 5 bases respectively, with 17 bases between them. The CDR3 DNA follows: TGTGCCACCAGCAGAGATCCCCCGGTTTGGAGGGACGAGCAGTACTTC. Amino acid sequence: CATSRDPPVWRDEQYF.

The chain links TRBV15 to TRBJ2-1; tentatively, D is TRBD2 (5 bases). The CDR3 spans 15 residues. Trimming cost V 4 bases and J 2 bases, with 12 bases left between them. Germline assignment: CDR1 LNHNV and CDR2 YYDKDF (reference sequence). The CDR3 bases are TGTGCCACCAGCAAAAGCGGCAGCGCCTACAATGAGCAGTTCTTC. It specifies CATSKSGSAYNEQFF.

This sequence joins TRBV7-2 and TRBJ2-2, with 16 bases fitting TRBD2. V trimming: 4 bases; J trimming: 4 bases; junction bases outside the gene matches: 6. The CDR3 is made up of 18 amino acids. Germline values: CDR1 SGHTA, CDR2 FQGNSA. The CDR3 nucleotides are TGTGCCAGCAGCTCCGGGACTAGCGGGAGGGGGGGCACCGGGGAGCTGTTTTTT. It encodes CASSSGTSGRGGTGELFF. Supplemented by reference TRBV7-2 and TRBJ2-2, the full variable domain reads GAGVSQSPSNKVTEKGKDVELRCDPISGHTALYWYRQSLGQGLEFLIYFQGNSAPDKSGLPSDRFSAERTGGSVSTLTIQRTQQEDSAVYLCASSSGTSGRGGTGELFFGEGSRLTVL.

The V call is TRBV5-6, the J call TRBJ2-3; maybe TRBD2 (6 bases). CDR1 is SGHDT and CDR2 is YYEEEE in the germline V gene. The V and J ends lost 1 base and 0 bases respectively, with 9 bases between them. This CDR3 contains 15 residues. DNA of the CDR3: TGTGCCAGCAGCTTGAGCGGGTTTAGCACAGATACGCAGTATTTT. Translation: CASSLSGFSTDTQYF.

J is TRBJ2-1 and V is TRBV6-5, with TRBD1 as a possible D gene (7 bases). The CDR3 is made up of 13 amino acids. Trimming pared 8 bases from V and 6 bases from J, leaving 14 bases between. CDR1 is MNHEY, CDR2 SVGAGI, per germline. The CDR3 spells CASQGGTVNEQFF. In DNA, the CDR3 is TGTGCCAGCCAGGGGGGAACGGTCAATGAGCAGTTCTTC.

This chain joins TRBV21-1 and TRBJ2-7; the tabulated D call, TRBD2, remains unverified against the DNA. TRBV21-1 is classified as a pseudogene. The CDR3 consists of 17 residues. The CDR3 coding sequence is TGTGCCAGCAGCAAAGTTAGGAACGGAGAATTCGGGTACGAGCAGTACTTC. The encoded protein is CASSKVRNGEFGYEQYF.

This sequence joins TRBV19 and TRBJ1-5; D gene uncertain. CDR3 length: 15 residues. V was cut by 3 bases and J by 4 bases, with 13 bases left in between. The germline V gene encodes CDR1 LNHDA and CDR2 SQIVND (reference sequence). The CDR3: CASSIASGWNQPQHF. The CDR3 region has the DNA TGTGCCAGTAGTATTGCGTCAGGTTGGAATCAGCCCCAGCATTTT.

The CDR3 DNA reads as TGCGCCAGCCGCCCGTGGCACCAAGAGACCCAGTACTTC. It translates to CASRPWHQETQYF. V usage is TRBV5-1 and J usage is TRBJ2-5; no firm D call. Germline loops: CDR1 SGHRS, CDR2 YFSETQ. This CDR3 region has 13 residues. V dropped 7 bases and J dropped 0 bases, with 10 bases sitting between them.

The chain carries TRBV29-1 and TRBJ2-1; the D gene is possibly TRBD1 (6 bases). Germline assignment: CDR1 SQVTM and CDR2 ANQGSEA. The CDR3 sequence is 17 residues long. The ends were cut back, 0 bases at V and 0 bases at J, with 15 bases in the middle. CDR3 protein: CSVEEWNRAPSYNEQFF. For the CDR3, the DNA is TGCAGCGTTGAAGAGTGGAACAGGGCCCCCTCCTACAATGAGCAGTTCTTC.

V is TRBV6-2 or TRBV6-3 and J is TRBJ2-1; unclear D gene. V dropped 2 bases and J dropped 5 bases, with 10 bases sitting between them. Germline loops: CDR1 MNHEY, CDR2 SVGEGT. The CDR3 loop spans 14 amino acids. CDR3 protein: CASSYVNSHNEQFF. The CDR3 nucleotides are TGTGCCAGCAGTTACGTGAATAGCCACAATGAGCAGTTCTTC.

The J gene is TRBJ2-7, the V gene TRBV20-1; tentatively, D is TRBD2 (5 bases). The germline V gene encodes CDR1 DFQATT and CDR2 SNEGSKA (reference sequence). The CDR3 is 11 amino acids. V dropped 7 bases and J dropped 4 bases, with 11 bases sitting between them. The CDR3 region is CSVTDFYEQYF. The CDR3 DNA sequence: TGCAGTGTGACGGACTTTTACGAGCAGTACTTC.

This CDR3 reads CASSLFGTSGEETQYF. CDR3 coding DNA: TGTGCCAGCAGCTTGTTTGGGACTAGCGGGGAAGAGACCCAGTACTTC. The chain couples TRBV7-9 to TRBJ2-5, with TRBD2 matching 13 bases. This CDR3 is built from 16 residues. Germline trimming cut 3 bases from V and 3 bases from J; bases unmatched to any gene: 4. Germline values: CDR1 SEHNR, CDR2 FQNEAQ (reference sequence).

The chain carries TRBV5-1 and TRBJ2-5, with 10 bases fitting TRBD1. The V gene end was trimmed by 5 bases and the J gene end by 3 bases; junction bases not matched to a gene: 4. Germline V CDR1 and CDR2: SGHRS, YFSETQ. This CDR3 spans 14 amino acids. CDR3 amino acids: CASSLGTGEETQYF. In DNA form, the CDR3 reads TGCGCCAGCAGTTTAGGGACAGGGGAAGAGACCCAGTACTTC. Using reference TRBV5-1 and TRBJ2-5 for the parts outside the CDR3, the full variable domain is KAGVTQTPRYLIKTRGQQVTLSCSPISGHRSVSWYQQTPGQGLQFLFEYFSETQRNKGNFPGRFSGRQFSNSRSEMNVSTLELGDSALYLCASSLGTGEETQYFGPGTRLLVL.